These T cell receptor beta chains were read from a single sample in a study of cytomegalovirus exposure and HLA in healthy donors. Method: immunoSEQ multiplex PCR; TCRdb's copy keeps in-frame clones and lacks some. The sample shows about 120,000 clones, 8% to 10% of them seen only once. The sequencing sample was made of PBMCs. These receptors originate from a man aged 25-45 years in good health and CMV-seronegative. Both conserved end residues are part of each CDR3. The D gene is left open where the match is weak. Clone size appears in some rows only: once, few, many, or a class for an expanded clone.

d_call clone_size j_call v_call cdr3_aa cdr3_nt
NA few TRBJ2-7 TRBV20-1 CSAPRGGEQYF TGCAGTGCCCCTAGGGGGGGGGAGCAGTACTTC
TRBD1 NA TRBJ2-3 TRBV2 CASSLDRGPDTQYF TGTGCCAGCAGTCTTGACAGGGGGCCTGATACGCAGTATTTT
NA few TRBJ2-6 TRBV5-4 CASSLRRGGTGANVLTF TGTGCCAGCAGCTTGAGACGAGGGGGTACTGGGGCCAACGTCCTGACTTTC
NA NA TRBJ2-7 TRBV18 CASSPGQGIYEQYF TGTGCCAGCTCACCCGGGCAGGGGATTTACGAGCAGTACTTC
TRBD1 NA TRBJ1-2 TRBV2 CASSTGRGSYGYTF TGTGCCAGCAGCACGGGCAGGGGGTCATATGGCTACACCTTC
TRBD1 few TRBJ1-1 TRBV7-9 CASSLRDRDNTEAFF TGTGCCAGCAGCTTACGGGACAGGGATAACACTGAAGCTTTCTTT
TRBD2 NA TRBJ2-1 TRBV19 CASSTEGLAGGFEQFF TGTGCCAGTAGTACGGAAGGACTAGCGGGAGGTTTTGAGCAGTTCTTC
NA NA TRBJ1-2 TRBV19 CASSIGPVGYTF TGTGCCAGTAGTATAGGGCCCGTAGGCTACACCTTC
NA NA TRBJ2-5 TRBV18 CASSRDRGETQYF TGTGCCAGCTCACGAGACAGAGGAGAGACCCAGTACTTC
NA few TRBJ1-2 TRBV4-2 CASSQDYRSFNYGYTF TGTGCCAGCAGCCAAGATTACCGGTCCTTTAACTATGGCTACACCTTC
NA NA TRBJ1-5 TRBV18 CASSPTVGAQPQHF TGTGCCAGCTCACCAACCGTGGGGGCCCAGCCCCAGCATTTT
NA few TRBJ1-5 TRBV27 CASSLGGMGSNNQPQHF TGTGCCAGCAGCCTAGGGGGAATGGGATCGAACAATCAGCCCCAGCATTTT
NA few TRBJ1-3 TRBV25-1 CASSGQLRGTIYF TGTGCCAGCAGTGGACAATTACGGGGCACCATATATTTT
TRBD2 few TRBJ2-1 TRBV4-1 CASTRLAGENEQFF TGCGCCAGCACCCGGCTAGCGGGAGAGAATGAGCAGTTCTTC
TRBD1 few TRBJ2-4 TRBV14 CASSRTGGVSKNIQYF TGTGCCAGCAGCCGGACAGGAGGCGTCTCCAAAAACATTCAGTACTTC
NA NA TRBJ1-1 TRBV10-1 CASSESSLGGREAFF TGCGCCAGCAGTGAGTCGTCTCTGGGGGGAAGGGAAGCTTTCTTT